The subject of this entry is one T cell receptor beta chain. Its antigen is as yet unknown. This entry is derived from a study of Graves' ophthalmopathy and Graves' hyperthyroidism. About the study: The stable label applied to hyperthyroidism with no ophthalmopathy within 18 months of follow-up. Regarding the study as a whole: Appearing in blood as well were most expanded thyroid clonotypes above 0.001 frequency.

Orbital computed tomography, thyroid ultrasound, TRAb, serum thyroxine and clinical symptoms formed the basis of diagnosis. Amplified material comprised TCR beta CDR3 regions derived from RNA transcripts. Second-round multiplex PCR came after a first-round RT-PCR that employed HTBI primers. TCRdb redid the calling of the multiplex PCR reads with MiXCR, one entry per CDR3 protein. The repertoire includes around 1,000,000 distinct CDR3 sequences, approximately 35% of them detected once, and 11% sits in the top ten. Germline V gene data show CDR1 as SGHVS and CDR2 as FQNEAQ. This CDR3 has 14 amino acids. With V trimmed by 7 bases and J by 6 bases, 8 bases remained unmatched.

The V and J genes are TRBV7-8 and TRBJ1-5; 8 bases are a match to TRBD1. Sequencing input: peripheral blood or thyroid tissue (not recorded which). This receptor was taken from an adult man with Graves' hyperthyroidism. In DNA, the CDR3 is TGTGCCAGCACCGGGACAGGAGGAGGTCAGCCCCAGCATTTT. Translated: CASTGTGGGQPQHF.